The 16 T cell receptor beta chains presented below share a single source sample, sequenced in a study of CD8+CD57+ T cells in acquired aplastic anemia (dated by TCRdb to between 2017 and 2018). TCRdb lists the instrument as Illumina HiSeq 2000. Profiling of TCR beta VDJ combinations and CDR3 sequences used genomic DNA as the template. TCRdb handled the public reads itself, with Q25 trimming in fastp and clone calling in MiXCR, and kept productive beta chains. Records with the same CDR3 protein are collapsed into one entry carrying the most frequent genes and DNA. This sample has 150,000 to 200,000 distinct CDR3 sequences in its table, and around half of those were observed once. The ten largest account for approximately 2.9% of the sample. Expansion of CD8+CD57+ cells had been shown by flow cytometry in the patients chosen for sequencing. The material sequenced was sorted CD4+, CD8+, or CD8+CD57+ T cells (not recorded which) from PBMCs. These receptors came from a human donor with aplastic anemia.

The V and J genes are TRBV6-5 and TRBJ2-5; no reliable D call. Per germline, CDR1 MNHEY and CDR2 SVGAGI. V dropped 4 bases and J dropped 0 bases, with 6 bases sitting between them. The CDR3 length is 13 residues. CDR3 loop: CASSSANQETQYF. Written as DNA, the CDR3 is TGTGCCAGCAGTTCGGCCAACCAAGAGACCCAGTACTTC.

This clonotype was found many times. V usage is TRBV2 and J usage is TRBJ2-3, with 8 bases identical to TRBD2. This CDR3 is 16 amino acids long. Looked up from germline, CDR1 is SNHLY and CDR2 is FYNNEI. Losses at the gene ends were 2 bases for V and 2 bases for J; bases not matched to a gene: 6. CDR3 nucleotide sequence: TGTGCCAGCAGTGAACTGGTAGCGGGGTCCACAGATACGCAGTATTTT. Protein product: CASSELVAGSTDTQYF.

This clonotype was seen many times. The CDR3 sequence is CASSPGTQTDTQYF. The CDR3 bases are TGCGCCAGCAGCCCAGGGACTCAAACAGATACGCAGTATTTT. This chain uses TRBV5-1 with TRBJ2-3; D perhaps matches TRBD2 (6 bases). Germline CDR1 SGHRS, CDR2 YFSETQ. V was clipped by 4 bases and J by 3 bases, with 12 bases between them. This CDR3 spans 14 amino acids.

The J gene is TRBJ2-1, the V gene TRBV24-1, with D unresolved. Per germline, CDR1 KGHDR and CDR2 SFDVKD. The V and J ends lost 4 bases and 0 bases respectively, with 3 bases between them. The CDR3 contains 13 residues. CDR3 protein: CATSDSSYNEQFF. CDR3 nucleotide sequence: TGTGCCACCAGTGACTCCTCCTACAATGAGCAGTTCTTC.

This clonotype was observed at least ten times. The chain couples TRBV24-1 to TRBJ1-2, with TRBD1 as a possible D gene (6 bases). Germline-derived CDR1 and CDR2 are KGHDR and SFDVKD. CDR3 length: 15 residues. Trimming removed 2 bases from V and 8 bases from J, with 17 bases in between. CDR3 in DNA: TGTGCCACCAGTGATTACCAGTCCAGGGGTGGCGGCTACACCTTC. This encodes CATSDYQSRGGGYTF.

This clonotype was counted many times. The chain uses TRBV7-2 and TRBJ2-1, with TRBD2 matching 7 bases. The CDR3 contains 12 residues. Trimming took 1 base from V and 9 from J; bases not matched to a gene: 0. Germline lookup yields CDR1 SGHTA and CDR2 FQGNSA. The CDR3: CASSLGGGEQFF. The CDR3 DNA reads TGTGCCAGCAGCTTAGGGGGGGGTGAGCAGTTCTTC. The full variable domain, its missing parts supplied by reference TRBV7-2 and TRBJ2-1, is GAGVSQSPSNKVTEKGKDVELRCDPISGHTALYWYRQSLGQGLEFLIYFQGNSAPDKSGLPSDRFSAERTGGSVSTLTIQRTQQEDSAVYLCASSLGGGEQFFGPGTRLTVL.

This clonotype has a count of ten or more. This chain joins TRBV5-5 and TRBJ2-3; 11 nucleotides line up with TRBD2. Trimming cost V 3 bases and J 6 bases; bases outside gene matches: 6. The CDR3 has 15 amino acids. The germline V gene encodes CDR1 SGHKS and CDR2 YYEKEE (reference sequence). CDR3 protein: CASSWVPSGRDTQYF. DNA of the CDR3: TGTGCCAGCAGCTGGGTCCCTAGCGGGAGGGATACGCAGTATTTT. The full variable domain, with the rest looked up from reference TRBV5-5 and TRBJ2-3, is DAGVTQSPTHLIKTRGQQVTLRCSPISGHKSVSWYQQVLGQGPQFIFQYYEKEERGRGNFPDRFSARQFPNYSSELNVNALLLGDSALYLCASSWVPSGRDTQYFGPGTRLTVL.

The chain carries TRBV29-1 and TRBJ2-7; D is undetermined. Germline loops: CDR1 SQVTM, CDR2 ANQGSEA. The CDR3 extends over 11 amino acids. V was pared by 4 bases and J by 4 bases, with 8 bases between. The CDR3 DNA reads as TGCAGCGTTGCAGTCAAGTACGAGCAGTACTTC. As protein: CSVAVKYEQYF.

The V call is TRBV24-1, the J call TRBJ2-1; the D gene is possibly TRBD2 (5 bases). This CDR3 comprises 13 residues. CDR1 is KGHDR, CDR2 SFDVKD, per germline. V was shortened by 6 bases and J by 5 bases, with 10 bases between the two germline ends. The CDR3 here is CATSLAYNNEQFF. In DNA form, the CDR3 reads TGTGCCACCAGTCTAGCCTACAACAATGAGCAGTTCTTC.

In this sample, this clonotype turned up many times. This chain uses TRBV4-3 with TRBJ2-7, with 12 positions matching TRBD2. The junction had 9 bases not matched to a gene; V was cut back by 0 bases and J by 12 bases. Germline loops: CDR1 LGHNA, CDR2 YSLEER. The CDR3 is made up of 15 amino acids. The chain's CDR3 is CASSQDHATSGSWYF. CDR3 coding DNA: TGCGCCAGCAGCCAAGATCATGCGACTAGCGGGAGCTGGTACTTC.

This clonotype occurred many times. The CDR3 loop reads CASSLAPLAGGPNEQFF. The CDR3 DNA is TGTGCCAGCAGCTTAGCCCCCCTAGCGGGAGGTCCCAATGAGCAGTTCTTC. The chain is built from TRBV7-2 and TRBJ2-1; 11 bases match TRBD2. CDR3 size: 17 residues. CDR1 is SGHTA, CDR2 FQGNSA, per germline. With 0 bases clipped from V and 6 bases from J, the junction kept 7 bases outside the gene matches.

This clonotype was seen ten or more times. The V gene is TRBV12-3 or TRBV12-4, the J gene TRBJ2-3, with TRBD2 as a possible D gene (5 bases). This CDR3 is 14 amino acids long. Trimming cost V 6 bases and J 4 bases, with 14 bases left between them. The CDR3 spells CASRGSFSADTQYF. CDR3 sequence (DNA): TGTGCCAGCAGGGGGAGTTTTTCGGCAGATACGCAGTATTTT.

There are a few counts of this clonotype. J is TRBJ2-7 and V is TRBV6-4, with D perhaps matching TRBD1 or TRBD2 (5 bases each). The CDR3 consists of 15 residues. Trimming cost V 5 bases and J 7 bases, with 21 bases left between them. Germline V gives CDR1 MRHNA, CDR2 SNTAGT. The CDR3 coding sequence is TGTGCCAGCAGTCCCCCCGGGGCACCTGGGCGGGAGCAGTACTTC. Encoded protein: CASSPPGAPGREQYF.

This clonotype has just a few counts. The chain combines TRBV20-1 with TRBJ2-3; 10 nucleotides match TRBD2. This CDR3 region has 16 residues. V lost 3 bases and J lost 0; bases outside the gene matches: 6. The germline V gene has CDR1 DFQATT and CDR2 SNEGSKA (reference sequence). The CDR3 region has the DNA TGCAGTGCTAGCTCTTGGACTAGCGGTAGCACAGATACGCAGTATTTT. Translated: CSASSWTSGSTDTQYF.

The chain employs TRBV28 and TRBJ2-5; TRBD2 matches at 8 bases. Unmatched junction bases numbered 8, after V lost 4 bases and J lost 4 bases. This CDR3 region has 15 residues. Germline V CDR1 and CDR2: MDHEN, SYDVKM. CDR3 bases: TGTGCCAGCAGTTCCCCCGGGAGGGGAGGAGAGACCCAGTACTTC. Protein: CASSSPGRGGETQYF.

The chain couples TRBV25-1 to TRBJ1-1, with a tentative D call TRBD1 (5 bases). V was pared by 6 bases and J by 0 bases, with 8 bases between. There are 13 residues in the CDR3. CDR1 is MGHDK, CDR2 SYGVNS, per germline. This CDR3 is CASSGHLNTEAFF. The CDR3 DNA follows: TGTGCCAGCAGCGGACATTTGAACACTGAAGCTTTCTTT.